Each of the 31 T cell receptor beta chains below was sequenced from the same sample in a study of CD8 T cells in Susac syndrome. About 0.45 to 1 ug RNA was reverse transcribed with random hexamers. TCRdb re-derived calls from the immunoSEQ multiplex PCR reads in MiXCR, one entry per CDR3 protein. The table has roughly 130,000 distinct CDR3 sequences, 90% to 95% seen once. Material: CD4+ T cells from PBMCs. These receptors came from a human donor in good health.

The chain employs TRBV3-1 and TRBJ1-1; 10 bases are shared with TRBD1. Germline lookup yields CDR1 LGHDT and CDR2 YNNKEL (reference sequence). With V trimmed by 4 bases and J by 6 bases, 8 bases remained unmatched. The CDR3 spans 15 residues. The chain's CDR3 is CASSPGTGDVAEAFF. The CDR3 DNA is TGTGCCAGCAGCCCCGGGACAGGGGATGTCGCTGAAGCTTTCTTT.

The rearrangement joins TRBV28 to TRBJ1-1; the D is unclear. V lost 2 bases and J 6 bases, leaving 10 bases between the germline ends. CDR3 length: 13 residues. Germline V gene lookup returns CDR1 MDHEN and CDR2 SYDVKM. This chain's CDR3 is CASSLILIAEAFF. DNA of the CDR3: TGTGCCAGCAGTTTAATCTTGATCGCTGAAGCTTTCTTT.

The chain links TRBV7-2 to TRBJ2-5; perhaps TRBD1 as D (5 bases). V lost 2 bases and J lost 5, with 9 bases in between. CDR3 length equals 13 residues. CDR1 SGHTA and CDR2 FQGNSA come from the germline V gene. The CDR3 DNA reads TGTGCCAGCAGCTTAAGTGCAGGGGAGACCCAGTACTTC. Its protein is CASSLSAGETQYF. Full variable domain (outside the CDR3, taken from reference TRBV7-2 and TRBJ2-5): GAGVSQSPSNKVTEKGKDVELRCDPISGHTALYWYRQSLGQGLEFLIYFQGNSAPDKSGLPSDRFSAERTGGSVSTLTIQRTQQEDSAVYLCASSLSAGETQYFGPGTRLLVL.

CDR3 amino acids: CASSPSTRENTEAFF. Written as DNA, the CDR3 is TGCGCCAGCAGCCCATCGACACGGGAGAACACTGAAGCTTTCTTT. The rearrangement joins TRBV4-1 to TRBJ1-1; D is ambiguous. Germline V lookup: CDR1 MGHRA, CDR2 YSYEKL. Trimming cost V 4 bases and J 1 base, with 13 bases left between them. The CDR3 is made up of 15 amino acids.

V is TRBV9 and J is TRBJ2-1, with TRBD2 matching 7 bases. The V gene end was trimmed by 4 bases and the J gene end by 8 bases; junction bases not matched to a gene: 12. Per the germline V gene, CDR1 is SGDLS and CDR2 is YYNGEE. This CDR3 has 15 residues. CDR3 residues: CASSIGTIQNDEQFF. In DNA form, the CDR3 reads TGTGCCAGCAGCATCGGGACTATTCAAAACGATGAGCAGTTCTTC.

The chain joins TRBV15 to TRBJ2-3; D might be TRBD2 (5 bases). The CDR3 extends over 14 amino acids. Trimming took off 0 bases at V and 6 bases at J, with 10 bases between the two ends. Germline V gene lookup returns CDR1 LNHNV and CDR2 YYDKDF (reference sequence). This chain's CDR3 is CATSREPGYDTQYF. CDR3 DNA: TGTGCCACCAGCAGAGAACCGGGATACGATACGCAGTATTTT. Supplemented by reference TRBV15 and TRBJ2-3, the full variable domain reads DAMVIQNPRYQVTQFGKPVTLSCSQTLNHNVMYWYQQKSSQAPKLLFHYYDKDFNNEADTPDNFQSRRPNTSFCFLDIRSPGLGDTAMYLCATSREPGYDTQYFGPGTRLTVL.

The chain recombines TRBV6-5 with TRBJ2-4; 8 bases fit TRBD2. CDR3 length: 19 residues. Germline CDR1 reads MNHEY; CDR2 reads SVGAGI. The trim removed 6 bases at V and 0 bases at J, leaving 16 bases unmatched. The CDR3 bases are TGTGCCAGCAGGAACTCGTTGGAGCGGGGGCAGCTAGCCAAAAACATTCAGTACTTC. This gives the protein CASRNSLERGQLAKNIQYF.

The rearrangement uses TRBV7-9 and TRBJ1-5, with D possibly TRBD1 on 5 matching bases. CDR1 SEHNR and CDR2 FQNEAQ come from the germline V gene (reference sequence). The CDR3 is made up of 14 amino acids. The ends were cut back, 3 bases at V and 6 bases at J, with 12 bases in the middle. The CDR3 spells CASSLGTGFQPQHF. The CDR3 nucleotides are TGTGCCAGCAGCTTGGGGACGGGGTTTCAGCCCCAGCATTTT.

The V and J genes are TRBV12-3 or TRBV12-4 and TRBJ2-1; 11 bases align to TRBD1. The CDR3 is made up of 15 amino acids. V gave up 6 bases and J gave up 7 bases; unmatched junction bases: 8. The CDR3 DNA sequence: TGTGCCAGCAGGGAACCGGGACAGGGGGTTAATGAGCAGTTCTTC. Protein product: CASREPGQGVNEQFF.

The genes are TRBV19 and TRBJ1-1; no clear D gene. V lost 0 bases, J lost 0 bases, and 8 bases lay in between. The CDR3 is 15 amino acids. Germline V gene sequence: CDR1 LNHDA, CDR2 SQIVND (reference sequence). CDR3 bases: TGTGCCAGTAGTATAGACAGAAGCATGAACACTGAAGCTTTCTTT. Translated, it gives CASSIDRSMNTEAFF.

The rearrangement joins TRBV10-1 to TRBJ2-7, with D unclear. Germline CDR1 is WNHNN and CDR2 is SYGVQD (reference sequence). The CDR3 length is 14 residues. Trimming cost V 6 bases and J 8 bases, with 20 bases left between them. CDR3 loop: CASSVAGFGDKQYF. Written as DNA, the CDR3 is TGCGCCAGCAGCGTGGCCGGATTCGGAGACAAGCAGTACTTC.

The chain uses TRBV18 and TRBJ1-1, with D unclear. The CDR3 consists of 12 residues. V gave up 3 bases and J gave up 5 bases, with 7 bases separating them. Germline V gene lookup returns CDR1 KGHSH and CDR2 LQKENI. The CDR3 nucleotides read TGTGCCAGCTCACCCCGGAGGACTGAAGCTTTCTTT. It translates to CASSPRRTEAFF. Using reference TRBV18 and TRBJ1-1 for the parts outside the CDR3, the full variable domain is NAGVMQNPRHLVRRRGQEARLRCSPMKGHSHVYWYRQLPEEGLKFMVYLQKENIIDESGMPKERFSAEFPKEGPSILRIQQVVRGDSAAYFCASSPRRTEAFFGQGTRLTVV.

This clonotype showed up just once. This chain's CDR3 is CSVRESGAYNEQFF. The CDR3 DNA reads TGCAGCGTTCGGGAAAGCGGGGCCTACAATGAGCAGTTCTTC. The rearrangement joins TRBV29-1 to TRBJ2-1; 7 bases are a match to TRBD2. The trim removed 5 bases at V and 2 bases at J, leaving 6 bases unmatched. This CDR3 spans 14 amino acids. The germline CDR1 and CDR2 sequences are SQVTM and ANQGSEA.

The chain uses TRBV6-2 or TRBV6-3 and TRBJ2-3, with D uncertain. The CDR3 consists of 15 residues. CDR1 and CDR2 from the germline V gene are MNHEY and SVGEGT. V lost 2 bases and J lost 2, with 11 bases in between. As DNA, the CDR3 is TGTGCCAGCAGTTACGCCCGTCAGGTCACAGATACGCAGTATTTT. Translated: CASSYARQVTDTQYF.

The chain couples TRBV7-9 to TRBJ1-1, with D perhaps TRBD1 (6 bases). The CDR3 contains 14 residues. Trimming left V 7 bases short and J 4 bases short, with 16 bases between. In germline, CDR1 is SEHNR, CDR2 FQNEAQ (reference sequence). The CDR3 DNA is TGTGCCAGCAACAAGGGGGGTTCGGGCACTGAAGCTTTCTTT. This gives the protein CASNKGGSGTEAFF.

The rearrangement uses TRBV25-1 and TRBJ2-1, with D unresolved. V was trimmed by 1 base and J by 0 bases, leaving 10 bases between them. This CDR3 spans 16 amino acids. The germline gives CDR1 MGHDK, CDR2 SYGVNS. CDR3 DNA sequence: TGTGCCAGCAGTGAATGGGCCAGCCCCTCCTACAATGAGCAGTTCTTC. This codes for CASSEWASPSYNEQFF.

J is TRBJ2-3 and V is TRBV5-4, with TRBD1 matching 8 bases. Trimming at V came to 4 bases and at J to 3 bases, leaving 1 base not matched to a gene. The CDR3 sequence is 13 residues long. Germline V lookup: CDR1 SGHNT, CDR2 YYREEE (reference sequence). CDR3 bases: TGTGCCAGCAGCCGGGACAGGACAGATACGCAGTATTTT. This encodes CASSRDRTDTQYF.

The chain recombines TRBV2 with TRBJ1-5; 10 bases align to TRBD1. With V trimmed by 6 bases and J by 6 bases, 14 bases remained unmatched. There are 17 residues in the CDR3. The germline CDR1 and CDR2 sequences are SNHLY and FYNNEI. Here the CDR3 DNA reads TGTGCCAGCAGCGAGCGGCCGGGACAGGGGCACGGTCAGCCCCAGCATTTT. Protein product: CASSERPGQGHGQPQHF.

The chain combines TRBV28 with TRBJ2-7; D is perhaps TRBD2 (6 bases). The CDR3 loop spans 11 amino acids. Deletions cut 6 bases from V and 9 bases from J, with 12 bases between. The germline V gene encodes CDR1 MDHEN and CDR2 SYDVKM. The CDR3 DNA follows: TGTGCCAGCAGCCCCTCGGGAGCGCAGTACTTC. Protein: CASSPSGAQYF. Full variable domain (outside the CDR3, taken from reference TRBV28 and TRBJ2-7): DVKVTQSSRYLVKRTGEKVFLECVQDMDHENMFWYRQDPGLGLRLIYFSYDVKMKEKGDIPEGYSVSREKKERFSLILESASTNQTSMYLCASSPSGAQYFGPGTRLTVT.

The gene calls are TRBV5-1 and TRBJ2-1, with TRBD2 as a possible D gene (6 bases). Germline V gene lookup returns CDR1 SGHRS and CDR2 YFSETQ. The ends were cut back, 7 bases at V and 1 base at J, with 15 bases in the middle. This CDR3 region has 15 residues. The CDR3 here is CASHSGEGSYNEQFF. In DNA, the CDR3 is TGCGCCAGCCATAGCGGAGAGGGGTCCTACAATGAGCAGTTCTTC.

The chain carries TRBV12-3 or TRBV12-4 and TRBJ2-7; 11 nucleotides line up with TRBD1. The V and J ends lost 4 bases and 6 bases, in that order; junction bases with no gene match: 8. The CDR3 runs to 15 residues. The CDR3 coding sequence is TGTGCCAGCAGTTCCATCGGACAGGGGGCCGGCGAGCAGTACTTC. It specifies CASSSIGQGAGEQYF.

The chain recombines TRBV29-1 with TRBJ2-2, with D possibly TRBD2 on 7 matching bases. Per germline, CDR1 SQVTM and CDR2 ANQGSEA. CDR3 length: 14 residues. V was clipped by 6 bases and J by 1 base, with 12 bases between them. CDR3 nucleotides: TGCAGCGTACAGGGACTATTGAACACCGGGGAGCTGTTTTTT. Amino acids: CSVQGLLNTGELFF.

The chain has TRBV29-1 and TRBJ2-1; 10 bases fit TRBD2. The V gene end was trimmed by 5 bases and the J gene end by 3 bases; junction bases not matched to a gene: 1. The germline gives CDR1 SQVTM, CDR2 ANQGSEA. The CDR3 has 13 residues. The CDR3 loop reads CSVIAGGYNEQFF. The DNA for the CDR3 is TGCAGCGTTATAGCGGGAGGCTACAATGAGCAGTTCTTC.

CDR3 coding DNA: TGCGCCAGCAGCCCCAAGGCCGCGGCGTTCAATTCACCCCTCCACTTT. Translated, it gives CASSPKAAAFNSPLHF. The chain combines TRBV4-1 with TRBJ1-6; no clear D gene. The V end lost 4 bases, the J end lost 7 bases, and 17 bases lay between the germline ends. Per the germline V gene, CDR1 is MGHRA and CDR2 is YSYEKL. The CDR3 sequence is 16 residues long.

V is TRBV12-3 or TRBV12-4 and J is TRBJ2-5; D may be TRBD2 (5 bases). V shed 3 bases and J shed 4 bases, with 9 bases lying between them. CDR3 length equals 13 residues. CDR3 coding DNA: TGTGCCAGCAGTTTCGACTATGGAGAGACCCAGTACTTC. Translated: CASSFDYGETQYF.

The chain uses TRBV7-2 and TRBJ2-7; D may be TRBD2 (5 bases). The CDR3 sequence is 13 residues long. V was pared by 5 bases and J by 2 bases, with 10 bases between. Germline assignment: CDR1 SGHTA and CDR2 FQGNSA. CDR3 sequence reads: CASSPPGAYEQYF. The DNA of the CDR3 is TGTGCCAGCAGCCCCCCCGGGGCCTACGAGCAGTACTTC.

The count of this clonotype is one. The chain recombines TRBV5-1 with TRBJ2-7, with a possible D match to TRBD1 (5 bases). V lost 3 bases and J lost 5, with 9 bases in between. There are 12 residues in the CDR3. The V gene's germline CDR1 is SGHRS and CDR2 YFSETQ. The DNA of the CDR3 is TGCGCCAGCAGCTCAGTCAGGGACGAGCAGTACTTC. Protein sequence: CASSSVRDEQYF.

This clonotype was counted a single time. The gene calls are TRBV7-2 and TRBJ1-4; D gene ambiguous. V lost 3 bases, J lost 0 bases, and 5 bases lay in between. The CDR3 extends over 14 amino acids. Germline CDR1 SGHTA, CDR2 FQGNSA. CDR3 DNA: TGTGCCAGCAGCTTGGATCCAACTAATGAAAAACTGTTTTTT. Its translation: CASSLDPTNEKLFF.

The CDR3, as DNA: TGCGCCAGCAGCGAAGCGGGAGGGGAAGTGGGGGCCCAGTACTTC. Amino acids: CASSEAGGEVGAQYF. The chain joins TRBV5-1 to TRBJ2-5; 10 nucleotides agree with TRBD2. The trim removed 4 bases at V and 9 bases at J, leaving 12 bases unmatched. The V gene's germline CDR1 is SGHRS and CDR2 YFSETQ. CDR3 size: 15 residues.

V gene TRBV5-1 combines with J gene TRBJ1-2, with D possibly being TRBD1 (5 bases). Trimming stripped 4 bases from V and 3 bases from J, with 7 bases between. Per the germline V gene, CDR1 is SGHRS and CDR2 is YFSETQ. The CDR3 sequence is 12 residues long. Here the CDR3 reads CASSLGDYGYTF. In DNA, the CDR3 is TGCGCCAGCAGCCTAGGGGACTATGGCTACACCTTC.

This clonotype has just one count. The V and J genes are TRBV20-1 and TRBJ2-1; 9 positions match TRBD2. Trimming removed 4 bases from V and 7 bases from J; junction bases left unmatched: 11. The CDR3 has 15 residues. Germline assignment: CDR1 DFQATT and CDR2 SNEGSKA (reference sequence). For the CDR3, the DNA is TGCAGTGCTACCGCGAGCGGGAGGATAAGAAATGAGCAGTTCTTC. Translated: CSATASGRIRNEQFF.